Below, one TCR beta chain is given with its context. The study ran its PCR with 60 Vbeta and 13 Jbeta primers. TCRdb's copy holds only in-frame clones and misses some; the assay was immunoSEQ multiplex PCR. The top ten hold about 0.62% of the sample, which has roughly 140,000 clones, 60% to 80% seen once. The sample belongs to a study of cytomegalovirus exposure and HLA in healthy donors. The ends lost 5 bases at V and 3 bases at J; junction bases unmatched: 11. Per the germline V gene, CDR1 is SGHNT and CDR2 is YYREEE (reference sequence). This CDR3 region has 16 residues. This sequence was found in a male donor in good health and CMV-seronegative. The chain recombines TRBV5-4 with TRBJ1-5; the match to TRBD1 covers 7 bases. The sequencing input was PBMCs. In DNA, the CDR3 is TGTGCCAGCAGTTCGGACAGGTCTAGCATCAATCAGCCCCAGCATTTT. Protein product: CASSSDRSSINQPQHF.